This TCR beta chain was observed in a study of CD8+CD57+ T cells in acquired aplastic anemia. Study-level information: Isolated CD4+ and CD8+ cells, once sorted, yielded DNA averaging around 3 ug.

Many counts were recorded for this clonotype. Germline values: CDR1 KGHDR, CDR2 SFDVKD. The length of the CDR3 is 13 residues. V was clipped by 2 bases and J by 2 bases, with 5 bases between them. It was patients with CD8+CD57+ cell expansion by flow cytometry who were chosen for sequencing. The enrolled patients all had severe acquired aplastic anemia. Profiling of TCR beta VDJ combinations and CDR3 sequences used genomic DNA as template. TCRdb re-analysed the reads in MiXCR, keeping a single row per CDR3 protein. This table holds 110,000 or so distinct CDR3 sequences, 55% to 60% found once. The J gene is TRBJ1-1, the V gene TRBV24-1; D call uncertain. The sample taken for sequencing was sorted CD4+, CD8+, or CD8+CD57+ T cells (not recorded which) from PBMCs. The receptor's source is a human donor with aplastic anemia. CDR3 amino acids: CATSDSANTEAFF. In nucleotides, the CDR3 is TGTGCCACCAGTGATTCGGCTAACACTGAAGCTTTCTTT.